This is a list of T cell receptor beta chains from one sample in a study of beta chain features in type 1 diabetes. The repertoire was sequenced with immunoSEQ multiplex PCR; TCRdb's copy has only in-frame clones and lacks some. This repertoire shows 640,000 or so clones, roughly 12% found once; its top ten account for roughly 0.022%. Sequencing was carried out using naive CD4+ T cells from blood. All receptors derive from a young man with type 1 diabetes. CDR3s include the opening cysteine and the closing phenylalanine or tryptophan. Each record gives: J gene, D gene, V gene, clone size, CDR3 protein, CDR3 DNA. The D gene is left open where the match is weak. Expanded clones get a size class; other rows say once, few or many, or leave the size out.

>TRBJ2-5|TRBD1|TRBV7-3|once
CASSPGQGANQETQYF
TGTGCCAGCAGTCCCGGACAGGGGGCGAACCAAGAGACCCAGTACTTC
>TRBJ1-2|-|TRBV30|few
CAWSRDLVSDGYTF
TGTGCCTGGAGTCGGGACCTCGTATCCGATGGCTACACCTTC
>TRBJ1-5|-|TRBV6-6|-
CASSYPEGGNQPQHF
TGTGCCAGCAGTTACCCAGAGGGGGGCAATCAGCCCCAGCATTTT
>TRBJ2-1|-|TRBV13|few
CASARDRAYNEQFF
TGTGCCAGCGCCCGGGACCGCGCCTACAATGAGCAGTTCTTC
>TRBJ1-3|-|TRBV2|few
CASLEDTSSGNTIYF
TGTGCCAGCCTCGAAGACACAAGCTCTGGAAACACCATATATTTT
>TRBJ1-4|-|TRBV6-5|-
CASSYFSEGGKLFF
TGTGCCAGCAGTTACTTCTCTGAGGGCGGTAAACTGTTTTTT
>TRBJ2-3|TRBD2|TRBV11-2|few
CASSSLAVAQYF
TGTGCCAGCAGCTCGCTAGCGGTTGCGCAGTATTTT
>TRBJ2-3|-|TRBV5-1|-
CASSSTDTQYF
TGCGCCAGCAGCTCTACAGATACGCAGTATTTT
>TRBJ2-1|TRBD2|TRBV7-7|-
CASSPLGLAGGLVQFF
TGTGCCAGCAGCCCCCTGGGACTAGCGGGGGGGCTGGTGCAGTTCTTC
>TRBJ1-4|TRBD1|TRBV28|few
CASSTETGGREKLFF
TGTGCCAGCAGCACCGAGACAGGGGGCCGAGAAAAACTGTTTTTT
>TRBJ2-3|TRBD2|TRBV7-2|few
CASSGGLAKVTDTQYF
TGTGCCAGCAGCGGAGGACTAGCGAAAGTGACAGATACGCAGTATTTT
>TRBJ1-2|-|TRBV18|few
CASSPGEDAGYTF
TGTGCCAGCTCACCAGGGGAAGATGCTGGCTACACCTTC
>TRBJ1-3|-|TRBV4-1|-
CASSQEVVGAAGNTIYF
TGCGCCAGCAGCCAAGAGGTCGTGGGGGCGGCTGGAAACACCATATATTTT
>TRBJ2-4|-|TRBV7-9|-
CASSPRGTPKNIQYF
TGTGCCAGCAGCCCAAGAGGGACTCCCAAAAACATTCAGTACTTC
>TRBJ2-5|TRBD2|TRBV6-5|-
CAAGGALRETQYF
TGTGCCGCCGGGGGGGCCTTGAGGGAGACCCAGTACTTC
>TRBJ2-5|-|TRBV29-1|few
CSVGRRQEPETQYF
TGCAGCGTTGGCCGTAGACAGGAACCAGAGACCCAGTACTTC
>TRBJ2-1|-|TRBV28|-
CASSRGEQFF
TGTGCCAGCAGTCGCGGGGAACAGTTCTTC
>TRBJ2-6|TRBD1|TRBV19|-
CASRPGQVATGANVLTF
TGTGCCAGTAGGCCGGGACAGGTTGCGACTGGGGCCAACGTCCTGACTTTC
>TRBJ2-1|-|TRBV5-1|-
CASSLISSSYNEQFF
TGCGCCAGCAGCTTGATCTCGAGCTCCTACAATGAGCAGTTCTTC
>TRBJ1-2|-|TRBV7-2|-
CASSFINYGYTF
TGTGCCAGCAGCTTCATAAACTATGGCTACACCTTC
>TRBJ1-6|TRBD1|TRBV5-1|-
CASSDQGANSPLHF
TGCGCCAGCAGCGATCAGGGGGCTAATTCACCCCTCCACTTT
>TRBJ2-3|TRBD2|TRBV28|-
CASSLSGGYSITDTQYF
TGTGCCAGCAGTTTAAGCGGGGGATACTCTATCACAGATACGCAGTATTTT
>TRBJ1-2|TRBD1|TRBV28|-
CASSSPTGPSPF
TGTGCCAGCAGCTCCCCGACAGGGCCCAGTCCATTC
>TRBJ2-3|TRBD1|TRBV7-6|few
CASSLGGQGKDTQYF
TGTGCCAGCAGCTTAGGGGGACAGGGAAAGGATACGCAGTATTTT
>TRBJ2-7|TRBD1|TRBV18|-
CASSGTGYSYEQYF
TGTGCCAGCTCGGGGACAGGCTACTCCTACGAGCAGTACTTC